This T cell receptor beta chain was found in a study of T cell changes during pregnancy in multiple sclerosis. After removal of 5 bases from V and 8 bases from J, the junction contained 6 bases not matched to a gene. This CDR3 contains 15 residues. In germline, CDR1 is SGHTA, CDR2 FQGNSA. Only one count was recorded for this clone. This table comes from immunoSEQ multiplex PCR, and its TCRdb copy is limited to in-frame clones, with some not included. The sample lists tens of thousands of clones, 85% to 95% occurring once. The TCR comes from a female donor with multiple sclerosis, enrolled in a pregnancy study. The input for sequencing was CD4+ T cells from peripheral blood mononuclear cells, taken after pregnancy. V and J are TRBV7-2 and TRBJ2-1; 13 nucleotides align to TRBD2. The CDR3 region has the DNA TGTGCCAGCAGCCGGACTAGCGGGAGATCCGATGAGCAGTTCTTC. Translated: CASSRTSGRSDEQFF. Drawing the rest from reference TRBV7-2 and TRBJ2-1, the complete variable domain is GAGVSQSPSNKVTEKGKDVELRCDPISGHTALYWYRQSLGQGLEFLIYFQGNSAPDKSGLPSDRFSAERTGGSVSTLTIQRTQQEDSAVYLCASSRTSGRSDEQFFGPGTRLTVL.